This T cell receptor beta chain appears in the sequencing data of a study of blood T cell repertoires in COVID-19. Study background: The origin of the acute and convalescent COVID-19 samples was the United States, Italy and Spain.

Study processing details: Scientists estimated how many nucleated cells there were by amplifying reference gene primers. This table comes from immunoSEQ multiplex PCR, and its TCRdb copy is limited to in-frame clones, with some not included. V and J calls and clone size come straight from that table; D and trimming were deduced from the DNA. The sample carries 150,000 to 180,000 clones, around 85% recorded once. There are 16 residues in the CDR3. V gave up 3 bases and J gave up 0 bases, with 14 bases separating them. From germline, CDR1 is SNHLY and CDR2 FYNNEI. The gene calls are TRBV2 and TRBJ1-2; no clear D gene. The clonotype originates from a woman aged 60-70 years with acute or convalescent COVID-19. The sample comprised peripheral blood. The CDR3 protein is CASSENRPSANYGYTF. The CDR3 DNA reads as TGTGCCAGCAGTGAGAACAGACCTTCAGCTAACTATGGCTACACCTTC.